This T cell receptor (beta chain) was sequenced during a study of a mutant IDH1 vaccine in newly diagnosed glioma. Looking at the study overall: Vaccines began 4-6 weeks after radiotherapy alone, or with temozolomide cycles. Treated patients showed a male proportion of about 60%, a female proportion of roughly 38%, and a mean age of 40.4 years. Receipt of radiotherapy, temozolomide, or both preceded the study, and most received both. Overall study findings and caveats: A vaccine-induced immune response developed in around 92% of the patients.

Concerning this clone: Antigen unknown.

As for time point: week 47, end of study. Doses consisted of 300 ug of mutant IDH1 20-mer peptide each, paired with topical imiquimod. Sequencing was performed with immunoSEQ multiplex PCR; in TCRdb, only in-frame clones are kept and a portion is missing. The repertoire holds some 32,000 clones, over 85% seen once, with 2.2% in the top ten. V was trimmed by 0 bases and J by 5 bases, leaving 8 bases between them. This CDR3 contains 14 residues. Looked up from germline, CDR1 is LGHNA and CDR2 is YNFKEQ. The rearrangement links TRBV4-2 to TRBJ1-5; the D is unclear. The sequences come from PBMCs, collected from a glioma patient whose treatment included an IDH1 peptide vaccine. The origin of this receptor is a man aged 40-49 years with glioma. CDR3 nucleotides: TGTGCCAGCAGCCAAGATGGGCGGGATCAGCCCCAGCATTTT. Encoded protein: CASSQDGRDQPQHF.